The clone carrying this T cell receptor (beta chain) was found once. The sample belongs to a study of blood T cell repertoires in COVID-19. Background on the study: Donors in the United States, Italy and Spain gave samples during acute or convalescent COVID-19. Nucleic acid was either cDNA or gDNA, and it came from T cells, B-cell-depleted T cells, or PBMCs.

Study processing details: Amplification with reference gene primers provided the estimates of nucleated cell counts. Using immunoSEQ multiplex PCR, the repertoire was profiled, and TCRdb retains in-frame clones only, with some absent. V, J and clone size were drawn from that table, and D and trimming were deduced from the DNA. The sample carries 150,000 to 200,000 clones, 70% to 90% recorded once. V was trimmed by 10 bases and J by 1 base, leaving 13 bases between them. The CDR3 is 13 amino acids. Germline CDR1 reads MDHEN; CDR2 reads SYDVKM. This clonotype was sampled from a man between 60 and 75 years old with acute or convalescent COVID-19. The rearrangement joins TRBV28 to TRBJ1-1; D unclear. Specimen: peripheral blood. CDR3 protein: CATLLAGNTEAFF. CDR3 coding DNA: TGTGCCACCCTCCTCGCGGGGAACACTGAAGCTTTCTTT.